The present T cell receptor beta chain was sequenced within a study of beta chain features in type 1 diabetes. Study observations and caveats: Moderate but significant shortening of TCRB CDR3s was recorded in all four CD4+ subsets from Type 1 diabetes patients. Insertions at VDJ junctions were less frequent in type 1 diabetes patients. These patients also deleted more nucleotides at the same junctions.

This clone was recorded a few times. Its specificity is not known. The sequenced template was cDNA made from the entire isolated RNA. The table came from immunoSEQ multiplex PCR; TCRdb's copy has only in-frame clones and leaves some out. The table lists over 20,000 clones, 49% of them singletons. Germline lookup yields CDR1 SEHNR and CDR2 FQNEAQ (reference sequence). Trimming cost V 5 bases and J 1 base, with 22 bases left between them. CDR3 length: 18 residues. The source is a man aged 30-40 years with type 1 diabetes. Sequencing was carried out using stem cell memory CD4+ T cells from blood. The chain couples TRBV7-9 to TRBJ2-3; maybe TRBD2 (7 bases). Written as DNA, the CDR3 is TGTGCCAGCAGCCGATGGTCGAGTGGGGGGGCCGGCACAGATACGCAGTATTTT. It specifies CASSRWSSGGAGTDTQYF.